Shown below are 4 T cell receptor beta chains from a single sample sequenced in a study of control samples from healthy donors and cancer patients. Profiled with immunoSEQ multiplex PCR; TCRdb holds only in-frame clones, not every one. The table has about 160,000 clones, roughly 95% seen once. The sequencing input was blood. These receptors were taken from a woman aged 25 to 45 in good health.

The J gene is TRBJ2-2, the V gene TRBV24-1; TRBD1 agrees at 8 bases. With V trimmed by 2 bases and J by 1 base, 2 bases remained unmatched. CDR3 size: 16 residues. Germline CDR1 reads KGHDR; CDR2 reads SFDVKD. The CDR3 region is CATSDWDRLNTGELFF. In nucleotides, the CDR3 is TGTGCCACCAGTGATTGGGACAGGCTGAACACCGGGGAGCTGTTTTTT.

This clone was recorded once. The chain joins TRBV5-4 to TRBJ2-5, with 8 bases that match TRBD1. The CDR3 covers 15 residues. The germline V gene has CDR1 SGHNT and CDR2 YYREEE (reference sequence). Unmatched junction bases numbered 7, after V lost 3 bases and J lost 3 bases. Here the CDR3 reads CASSSPGGREETQYF. The CDR3 DNA reads TGTGCCAGCAGCTCCCCAGGGGGCCGGGAAGAGACCCAGTACTTC. The full variable domain, its missing parts supplied by reference TRBV5-4 and TRBJ2-5, is ETGVTQSPTHLIKTRGQQVTLRCSSQSGHNTVSWYQQALGQGPQFIFQYYREEENGRGNFPPRFSGLQFPNYSSELNVNALELDDSALYLCASSSPGGREETQYFGPGTRLLVL.

This chain joins TRBV2 and TRBJ1-2, with D possibly matching TRBD1 (6 bases). CDR1 is SNHLY and CDR2 is FYNNEI in the germline V gene. Trimming removed 2 bases from V and 3 bases from J, with 13 bases in between. The CDR3 is 15 residues long. The CDR3 region is CASSEIGGRDYGYTF. In nucleotides, the CDR3 is TGTGCCAGCAGTGAAATCGGGGGGCGCGACTATGGCTACACCTTC.

V usage is TRBV19 and J usage is TRBJ2-3, with 8 bases fitting TRBD1. This CDR3 spans 19 amino acids. Germline CDR1 and CDR2: LNHDA and SQIVND (reference sequence). V trimming: 2 bases; J trimming: 3 bases; junction bases outside the gene matches: 16. The CDR3 DNA sequence: TGTGCCAGTAGTATAATAGTTTCTGCCAGGGGGCAAGGGACAGATACGCAGTATTTT. As protein: CASSIIVSARGQGTDTQYF.